Listed below are T cell receptor beta chains from one sample, sequenced in a study of T cell responses to AZD1222 COVID-19 vaccine. The assay was immunoSEQ multiplex PCR, and TCRdb's table has in-frame clones only and misses some. Among about 140,000 clones listed, roughly 92% were seen once. This specimen was peripheral blood, taken on day 0 of AZD1222 vaccination. These receptor sequences come from an adult in good health. Both conserved end residues are part of each CDR3. A D gene is named only where the DNA matches it firmly. Clone size is stated in some rows and not others, as once, few, many or a class when expanded.

D: -; J: TRBJ2-1; size: -; V: TRBV27; DNA: TGTGCCAGCAGTTTGTTCTTCCAAGGCGTCAATGAGCAGTTCTTC; CDR3: CASSLFFQGVNEQFF
D: -; J: TRBJ1-2; size: -; V: TRBV3-1/TRBV3-2; DNA: TGTGCCAGCAGCACCGGACACACTTCTTATGGCTACACCTTC; CDR3: CASSTGHTSYGYTF
D: -; J: TRBJ2-5; size: -; V: TRBV21-1; DNA: TGTGCCAGCAGCAATGGGGAGCTTGACGAGACCCAGTACTTC; CDR3: CASSNGELDETQYF
D: -; J: TRBJ2-7; size: -; V: TRBV27; DNA: TGTGCCAGCAGTTCTCCAACGGGCTACGAGCAGTACTTC; CDR3: CASSSPTGYEQYF
D: TRBD1; J: TRBJ1-2; size: -; V: TRBV4-2; DNA: TGTGCCAGCAGCCAAGGGGGGACAGGGAAACACTATGGCTACACCTTC; CDR3: CASSQGGTGKHYGYTF
D: -; J: TRBJ1-4; size: -; V: TRBV5-1; DNA: TGCGCCAGCAGCCCCGGACTGGGCGAAAAACTGTTTTTT; CDR3: CASSPGLGEKLFF
D: -; J: TRBJ1-5; size: -; V: TRBV6-1; DNA: TGTGCCAGCAGTGAAGCGCCGGATCTGACAGCTTACAATCAGCCCCAGCATTTT; CDR3: CASSEAPDLTAYNQPQHF
D: -; J: TRBJ2-3; size: -; V: TRBV5-5; DNA: TGTGCCAGCAGCTTTGAGGGGAGCGGATACACAGATACGCAGTATTTT; CDR3: CASSFEGSGYTDTQYF
D: -; J: TRBJ1-1; size: -; V: TRBV2; DNA: TGTGCCAGCAGTTATGCAGGGACAAACACTGAAGCTTTCTTT; CDR3: CASSYAGTNTEAFF
D: -; J: TRBJ2-3; size: -; V: TRBV11-3; DNA: TGTGCCAGCAGCTTAGATCCTAGCACAGATACGCAGTATTTT; CDR3: CASSLDPSTDTQYF
D: TRBD1; J: TRBJ2-7; size: -; V: TRBV28; DNA: TGTGCCAGCAGTCGGGGACAGGGGGTCTACGAGCAGTACTTC; CDR3: CASSRGQGVYEQYF
D: -; J: TRBJ2-1; size: -; V: TRBV9; DNA: TGTGCCAGCAGCGTATTAGAGAATGAGCAGTTCTTC; CDR3: CASSVLENEQFF
D: TRBD1; J: TRBJ2-5; size: -; V: TRBV28; DNA: TGTGCCAGCAGGTTACCAGGGGGAGAGACCCAGTACTTC; CDR3: CASRLPGGETQYF
D: TRBD2; J: TRBJ2-3; size: -; V: TRBV28; DNA: TGTGCCAGCAGTTCCCCCGGGGGTAGCGGGGTCTCCAGGGCAGATACGCAGTATTTT; CDR3: CASSSPGGSGVSRADTQYF
D: -; J: TRBJ1-6; size: -; V: TRBV7-9; DNA: TGTGCCAGCAGCTTAGAGGCCAACGGATCACCCCTCCACTTT; CDR3: CASSLEANGSPLHF
D: TRBD1; J: TRBJ1-5; size: once; V: TRBV19; DNA: TGTGCCAGTAGTATGGAGGGGGCGCGGACGCAGCCCCAGCATTTT; CDR3: CASSMEGARTQPQHF
D: -; J: TRBJ2-2; size: -; V: TRBV7-2; DNA: TGTGCCAGCACCCCCATTGGAGCCGGGGAGCTGTTTTTT; CDR3: CASTPIGAGELFF
D: -; J: TRBJ1-5; size: -; V: TRBV5-4; DNA: TGTGCCAGCCGCGGGGTGAGCAATCAGCCCCAGCATTTT; CDR3: CASRGVSNQPQHF
D: TRBD1; J: TRBJ2-3; size: -; V: TRBV19; DNA: TGTGCCACCGCATCCGCGACAGGGAAAGATACGCAGTATTTT; CDR3: CATASATGKDTQYF
D: -; J: TRBJ2-4; size: -; V: TRBV12-3/TRBV12-4; DNA: TGTGCCAGCAGCTCAGGGAAAGACATTCAGTACTTC; CDR3: CASSSGKDIQYF
D: TRBD2; J: TRBJ2-3; size: -; V: TRBV27; DNA: TGTGCCAGCAGTCTTGGGCTTAGCGGGAGAGGCGCAGATACGCAGTATTTT; CDR3: CASSLGLSGRGADTQYF
D: TRBD2; J: TRBJ2-1; size: -; V: TRBV7-2; DNA: TGTGCCAGCAGACCCCCACTAGCGGGAGGAACCTCCTACAATGAGCAGTTCTTC; CDR3: CASRPPLAGGTSYNEQFF
D: TRBD1; J: TRBJ2-5; size: -; V: TRBV5-1; DNA: TGCGCCAGCAGGGACAGGCCCTCTACCCAAGAGACCCAGTACTTC; CDR3: CASRDRPSTQETQYF
D: -; J: TRBJ2-7; size: once; V: TRBV15; DNA: TGTGCCACCAGCAGACAAATGGGGGAGCAGTACTTC; CDR3: CATSRQMGEQYF
D: TRBD2; J: TRBJ2-1; size: once; V: TRBV18; DNA: TGTGCCAGCTGCGTGGATGCGGGGGGACCCAATGAGCAGTTCTTC; CDR3: CASCVDAGGPNEQFF
D: TRBD1; J: TRBJ1-2; size: -; V: TRBV18; DNA: TGTGCCAGCTCACCCGGGACAGTGGGAGGCTACACCTTC; CDR3: CASSPGTVGGYTF
D: TRBD1; J: TRBJ1-2; size: few; V: TRBV2; DNA: TGTGCCAGCAGTCCGCCAGGGGGTAATGGCTACACCTTC; CDR3: CASSPPGGNGYTF
D: -; J: TRBJ1-6; size: -; V: TRBV3-1/TRBV3-2; DNA: TGTGCCAGCAGCCAATGGTCAGAAAGGGGTGGACTCCACTTT; CDR3: CASSQWSERGGLHF
D: -; J: TRBJ2-1; size: -; V: TRBV21-1; DNA: TGTGCCAGCAGCAAAGCCTCGGGACAGGTGTACAATGAGCAGTTCTTC; CDR3: CASSKASGQVYNEQFF
D: TRBD2; J: TRBJ2-7; size: few; V: TRBV7-2; DNA: TGTGCCAGCAGCTTGACTAGCGGGAGGAGAGAACCCTACGAGCAGTACTTC; CDR3: CASSLTSGRREPYEQYF
D: TRBD1; J: TRBJ1-6; size: -; V: TRBV3-1/TRBV3-2; DNA: TGTGCCAGCAGCCAAGCAGGGGGCGAGGGTTCACCCCTCCACTTT; CDR3: CASSQAGGEGSPLHF
D: -; J: TRBJ1-1; size: -; V: TRBV11-2; DNA: TGTGCCAGCAGCTTAGACCAGGGGTTGAACACTGAAGCTTTCTTT; CDR3: CASSLDQGLNTEAFF
D: TRBD2; J: TRBJ2-3; size: -; V: TRBV9; DNA: TGTGCCAGCAGCGTAGCTTTGGTAGCGGGAGGACAAGATACGCAGTATTTT; CDR3: CASSVALVAGGQDTQYF
D: -; J: TRBJ1-6; size: -; V: TRBV19; DNA: TGTGCCAGTAGTCCCCCGACGGGAAGCTCCTATAATTCACCCCTCCACTTT; CDR3: CASSPPTGSSYNSPLHF
D: TRBD2; J: TRBJ2-1; size: -; V: TRBV19; DNA: TGTGCCAGTAAAACTAGCGGGAGGGTCAATGAGCAGTTCTTC; CDR3: CASKTSGRVNEQFF
D: -; J: TRBJ1-6; size: few; V: TRBV28; DNA: TGTGCCAGCAGTTTTAGTGGGGGGCTCGGTTCACCCCTCCACTTT; CDR3: CASSFSGGLGSPLHF